A single sample is the source of the 24 T cell receptor beta chains below, sequenced in a study of CD8 T cells in Susac syndrome. Random-hexamer reverse transcription was applied to roughly 0.45 to 1 ug RNA. TCRdb reprocessed the immunoSEQ multiplex PCR reads with MiXCR, giving one entry per CDR3 protein. The table lists 95,000 to 150,000 distinct CDR3 sequences, roughly 95% of them singletons. Material: CD4+ T cells from PBMCs. The receptors originated from a human donor with Susac syndrome.

The DNA of the CDR3 is TGTGCCAGCAGCCAGACAGATCAGCCCCAGCATTTT. It is translated as CASSQTDQPQHF. The rearrangement uses TRBV3-1 and TRBJ1-5, with D tentatively TRBD1 (5 bases). The ends were cut back, 3 bases at V and 5 bases at J, with 5 bases in the middle. Germline assignment: CDR1 LGHDT and CDR2 YNNKEL (reference sequence). The CDR3 spans 12 residues. The complete variable domain, with remaining parts taken from reference TRBV3-1 and TRBJ1-5, reads DTAVSQTPKYLVTQMGNDKSIKCEQNLGHDTMYWYKQDSKKFLKIMFSYNNKELIINETVPNRFSPKSPDKAHLNLHINSLELGDSAVYFCASSQTDQPQHFGDGTRLSIL.

V and J are TRBV12-3 or TRBV12-4 and TRBJ2-2, with 11 bases identical to TRBD2. The ends lost 4 bases at V and 3 bases at J; junction bases unmatched: 4. The CDR3 runs to 16 residues. This chain's CDR3 is CASSSRLAGHTGELFF. DNA for the CDR3: TGTGCCAGCAGTTCCAGACTAGCGGGGCACACCGGGGAGCTGTTTTTT.

This clonotype showed up just once. The genes are TRBV20-1 and TRBJ1-1, with D possibly being TRBD1 (5 bases). Germline values: CDR1 DFQATT, CDR2 SNEGSKA (reference sequence). V gave up 5 bases and J gave up 3 bases, with 13 bases separating them. This CDR3 is 13 amino acids long. The CDR3 DNA follows: TGCAGTGCTGCAGGGTGGAGCGACACTGAAGCTTTCTTT. Its translation is CSAAGWSDTEAFF.

The J gene is TRBJ2-1, the V gene TRBV6-2 or TRBV6-3, with D unclear. Trimming left V 5 bases short and J 1 base short, with 12 bases between. Germline CDR1 and CDR2: MNHEY and SVGEGT. The CDR3 sequence is 15 residues long. As DNA, the CDR3 is TGTGCCAGCAGTAGCAGCGTCAGGTCCTACAATGAGCAGTTCTTC. Its translation: CASSSSVRSYNEQFF.

CDR3 loop: CASNDRWAGQPQHF. DNA for the CDR3: TGTGCCAGCAATGATCGTTGGGCCGGTCAGCCCCAGCATTTT. The rearrangement uses TRBV7-2 and TRBJ1-5; D remains ambiguous. Germline CDR1 SGHTA, CDR2 FQGNSA. Trimming cost V 7 bases and J 6 bases, with 16 bases left between them. The CDR3 is 14 residues long. Combining the CDR3 with reference TRBV7-2 and TRBJ1-5 gives the whole variable domain GAGVSQSPSNKVTEKGKDVELRCDPISGHTALYWYRQSLGQGLEFLIYFQGNSAPDKSGLPSDRFSAERTGGSVSTLTIQRTQQEDSAVYLCASNDRWAGQPQHFGDGTRLSIL.

The CDR3, as DNA: TGTGCCAGCAACAGCATGGGCGGATCAGATACGCAGTATTTT. Protein product: CASNSMGGSDTQYF. The chain couples TRBV9 to TRBJ2-3; D remains unclear. V lost 6 bases and J lost 4, with 15 bases in between. This CDR3 comprises 14 residues. Germline-derived CDR1 and CDR2 are SGDLS and YYNGEE. The full variable domain, completed using reference TRBV9 and TRBJ2-3, is DSGVTQTPKHLITATGQRVTLRCSPRSGDLSVYWYQQSLDQGLQFLIQYYNGEERAKGNILERFSAQQFPDLHSELNLSSLELGDSALYFCASNSMGGSDTQYFGPGTRLTVL.

This rearrangement joins TRBV12-3 or TRBV12-4 to TRBJ2-1; the D gene is possibly TRBD1 (6 bases). V lost 1 base, J lost 9 bases, and 10 bases lay in between. This CDR3 has 13 amino acids. The CDR3 loop is CASSLDRDGEQFF. CDR3 in DNA: TGTGCCAGCAGTTTAGACAGGGATGGTGAGCAGTTCTTC.

As DNA, the CDR3 is TGCAGTGCTAGCGTAGAGGTTGAGCAGTTCTTC. Encoded protein: CSASVEVEQFF. The chain recombines TRBV20-1 with TRBJ2-1; no clear D. Germline lookup yields CDR1 DFQATT and CDR2 SNEGSKA (reference sequence). Deletions cut 3 bases from V and 9 bases from J, with 9 bases between. The CDR3 spans 11 residues.

This chain joins TRBV24-1 and TRBJ1-1, with TRBD1 as a possible D gene (5 bases). The CDR3 runs 14 residues. Deletions cut 5 bases from V and 4 bases from J, with 13 bases between. The germline V gene has CDR1 KGHDR and CDR2 SFDVKD. This chain's CDR3 is CATSGNQGPTEAFF. In nucleotides, the CDR3 is TGTGCCACCAGTGGCAACCAGGGACCCACTGAAGCTTTCTTT.

The chain recombines TRBV29-1 with TRBJ1-2, with 9 nucleotides matching TRBD1. Germline trimming cut 7 bases from V and 6 bases from J; bases unmatched to any gene: 6. The CDR3 runs to 12 residues. CDR1 SQVTM and CDR2 ANQGSEA come from the germline V gene. The CDR3 spells CSASRTGDGYTF. The CDR3 coding sequence is TGCAGCGCCTCAAGGACAGGGGATGGCTACACCTTC.

V is TRBV14 and J is TRBJ2-5, with D uncertain. This CDR3 comprises 13 residues. Germline V gives CDR1 SGHDN, CDR2 FVKESK. V lost 0 bases, J lost 5 bases, and 7 bases lay in between. CDR3 region: CASSQDPRETQYF. CDR3 nucleotide sequence: TGTGCCAGCAGCCAAGATCCGAGGGAGACCCAGTACTTC.

This chain joins TRBV20-1 and TRBJ2-1; D tentatively reads TRBD1 or TRBD2 (7 bases each). The CDR3 runs 15 residues. Looked up from germline, CDR1 is DFQATT and CDR2 is SNEGSKA (reference sequence). V was shortened by 5 bases and J by 3 bases, with 17 bases between the two germline ends. CDR3 coding DNA: TGCAGTGCTGGAAACGTCAGGGGGGGCTACAATGAGCAGTTCTTC. It translates to CSAGNVRGGYNEQFF.

This chain connects TRBV19 to TRBJ1-2; 8 bases map to TRBD1. V shed 5 bases, J shed 4 bases, and the junction held 9 bases outside the gene matches. From germline, CDR1 is LNHDA and CDR2 SQIVND (reference sequence). The CDR3 length is 15 residues. CDR3: CASSPSDRVFYGYTF. The CDR3 coding sequence is TGTGCCAGTAGTCCGTCGGACAGGGTTTTCTATGGCTACACCTTC.

The gene calls are TRBV7-9 and TRBJ2-1; 11 positions agree with TRBD2. J lost 6 bases, V lost 4 bases, and 2 bases had no gene match. The CDR3 is made up of 14 amino acids. Germline V lookup: CDR1 SEHNR, CDR2 FQNEAQ (reference sequence). This chain's CDR3 is CASSSGLAVNEQFF. CDR3 sequence (DNA): TGTGCCAGCAGCTCGGGACTAGCGGTCAATGAGCAGTTCTTC. The full variable domain, completed using reference TRBV7-9 and TRBJ2-1, is DTGVSQNPRHKITKRGQNVTFRCDPISEHNRLYWYRQTLGQGPEFLTYFQNEAQLEKSRLLSDRFSAERPKGSFSTLEIQRTEQGDSAMYLCASSSGLAVNEQFFGPGTRLTVL.

The CDR3 loop is CASSTGLFYEQYF. The CDR3 coding sequence is TGTGCCAGCAGTACGGGACTTTTCTACGAGCAGTACTTC. V is TRBV12-3 or TRBV12-4 and J is TRBJ2-7; TRBD2 might be the D (6 bases). CDR3 size: 13 residues. The V end lost 5 bases, the J end lost 3 bases, and 11 bases lay between the germline ends.

This clonotype was counted once. The chain uses TRBV29-1 and TRBJ2-3; TRBD2 might be the D (5 bases). Looked up from germline, CDR1 is SQVTM and CDR2 is ANQGSEA. CDR3 length: 13 amino acids. V lost 4 bases and J lost 11, with 19 bases in between. Written as DNA, the CDR3 is TGCAGCGTTGGGGGTGTAGGATACGGGGAGCAGTATTTT. Translation: CSVGGVGYGEQYF.

The V call is TRBV12-3 or TRBV12-4, the J call TRBJ1-1; weak D call: TRBD1 (6 bases). V was clipped by 8 bases and J by 10 bases, with 17 bases between them. The CDR3 runs 12 residues. CDR3 sequence reads: CASESTGPGAFF. The CDR3 bases are TGTGCCAGCGAATCGACAGGTCCAGGAGCTTTCTTT.

CDR3 region: CASSEVYTGELFF. CDR3 in DNA: TGTGCCAGCAGTGAAGTTTACACCGGGGAGCTGTTTTTT. This chain joins TRBV2 and TRBJ2-2; D unclear. This CDR3 region has 13 residues. Between the trimmed V and J ends, which lost 1 base and 3 bases, there was a span of 3 bases. CDR1 and CDR2 from the germline V gene are SNHLY and FYNNEI.

This clonotype appeared a single time. The V gene is TRBV29-1, the J gene TRBJ2-1, with D perhaps TRBD1 (7 bases). Germline loops: CDR1 SQVTM, CDR2 ANQGSEA. The CDR3 is made up of 13 amino acids. V lost 4 bases and J lost 9, with 16 bases in between. The CDR3 DNA reads TGCAGCGTTGCCCGACAGGGAGGTAGTGAGCAGTTCTTC. Amino acids: CSVARQGGSEQFF.

The gene calls are TRBV5-1 and TRBJ2-7; 7 bases fit TRBD1. J was trimmed by 1 base and V by 6 bases; bases with no gene match: 7. Germline V lookup: CDR1 SGHRS, CDR2 YFSETQ. CDR3 length equals 14 residues. The CDR3 DNA follows: TGCGCCAGCACCAGGGGGATGGCGTCCTACGAGCAGTACTTC. It is translated as CASTRGMASYEQYF.

CDR3: CASSLRGLVSYNEQFF. CDR3 nucleotides: TGTGCCAGCAGTTTACGGGGGCTAGTGTCCTACAATGAGCAGTTCTTC. This chain connects TRBV12-3 or TRBV12-4 to TRBJ2-1, with D tentatively TRBD1 or TRBD2 (6 bases each). The CDR3 contains 16 residues. V lost 2 bases and J 1 base, leaving 12 bases between the germline ends.

The rearrangement links TRBV10-3 to TRBJ2-7; 9 nucleotides line up with TRBD2. From germline, CDR1 is ENHRY and CDR2 SYGVKD. Trimming removed 6 bases from V and 5 bases from J; junction bases left unmatched: 8. The CDR3 extends over 14 amino acids. The DNA for the CDR3 is TGTGCCATCAGACAGGGCGGGAGGGCAGACGAGCAGTACTTC. Translating gives CAIRQGGRADEQYF.

The V call is TRBV5-4, the J call TRBJ1-2, with D tentatively TRBD1 (5 bases). V was trimmed by 4 bases and J by 0 bases, leaving 13 bases between them. The CDR3 has 15 amino acids. CDR1 SGHNT and CDR2 YYREEE come from the germline V gene (reference sequence). The chain's CDR3 is CASSPRQSSNYGYTF. DNA of the CDR3: TGTGCCAGCAGCCCACGACAGTCTTCTAACTATGGCTACACCTTC.

The gene calls are TRBV7-2 and TRBJ2-3; D is unresolved. Per the germline V gene, CDR1 is SGHTA and CDR2 is FQGNSA. This CDR3 comprises 13 residues. Trimming shortened V by 5 bases and J by 5 bases, and 11 bases separated the two germline ends. The chain's CDR3 is CASSPESRDTQYF. The CDR3 DNA sequence: TGTGCCAGCAGCCCAGAGTCGCGAGATACGCAGTATTTT. Filled out from reference TRBV7-2 and TRBJ2-3, the complete variable domain reads GAGVSQSPSNKVTEKGKDVELRCDPISGHTALYWYRQSLGQGLEFLIYFQGNSAPDKSGLPSDRFSAERTGGSVSTLTIQRTQQEDSAVYLCASSPESRDTQYFGPGTRLTVL.